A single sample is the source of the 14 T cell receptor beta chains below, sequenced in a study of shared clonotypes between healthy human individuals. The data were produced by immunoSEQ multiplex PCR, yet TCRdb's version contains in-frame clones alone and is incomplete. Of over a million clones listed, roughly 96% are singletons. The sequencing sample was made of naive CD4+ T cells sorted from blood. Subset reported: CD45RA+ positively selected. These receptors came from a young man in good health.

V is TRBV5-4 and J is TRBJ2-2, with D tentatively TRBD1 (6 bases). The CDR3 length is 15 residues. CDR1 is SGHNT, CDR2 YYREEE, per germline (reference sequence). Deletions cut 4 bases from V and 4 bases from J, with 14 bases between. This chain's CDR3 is CASSPGAGLTGELFF. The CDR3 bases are TGTGCCAGCAGCCCAGGGGCGGGCCTCACCGGGGAGCTGTTTTTT. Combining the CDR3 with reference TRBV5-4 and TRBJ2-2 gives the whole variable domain ETGVTQSPTHLIKTRGQQVTLRCSSQSGHNTVSWYQQALGQGPQFIFQYYREEENGRGNFPPRFSGLQFPNYSSELNVNALELDDSALYLCASSPGAGLTGELFFGEGSRLTVL.

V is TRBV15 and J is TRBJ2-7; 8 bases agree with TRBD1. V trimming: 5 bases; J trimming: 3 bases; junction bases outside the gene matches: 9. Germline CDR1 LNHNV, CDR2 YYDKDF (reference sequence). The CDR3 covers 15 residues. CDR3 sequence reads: CATSLYPTGDYEQYF. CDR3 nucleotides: TGTGCCACCAGCCTCTATCCGACAGGGGACTACGAGCAGTACTTC.

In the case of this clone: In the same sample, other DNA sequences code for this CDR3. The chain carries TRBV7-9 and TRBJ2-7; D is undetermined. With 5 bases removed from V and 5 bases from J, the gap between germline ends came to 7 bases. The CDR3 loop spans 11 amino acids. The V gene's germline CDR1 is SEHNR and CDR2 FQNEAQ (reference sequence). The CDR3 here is CASSSSHEQYF. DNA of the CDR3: TGTGCCAGCAGCAGTAGCCACGAGCAGTACTTC.

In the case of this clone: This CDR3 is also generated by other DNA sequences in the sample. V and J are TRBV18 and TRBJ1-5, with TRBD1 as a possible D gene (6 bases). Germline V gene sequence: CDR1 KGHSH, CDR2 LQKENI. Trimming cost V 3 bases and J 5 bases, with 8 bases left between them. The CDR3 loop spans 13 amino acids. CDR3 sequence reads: CASSPSGDQPQHF. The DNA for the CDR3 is TGTGCCAGCTCACCGTCAGGGGATCAGCCCCAGCATTTT.

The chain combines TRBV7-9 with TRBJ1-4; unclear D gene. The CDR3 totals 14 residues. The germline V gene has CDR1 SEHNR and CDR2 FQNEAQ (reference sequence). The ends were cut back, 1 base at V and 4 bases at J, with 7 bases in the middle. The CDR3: CASSLEPGNEKLFF. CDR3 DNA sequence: TGTGCCAGCAGCTTAGAACCCGGTAATGAAAAACTGTTTTTT. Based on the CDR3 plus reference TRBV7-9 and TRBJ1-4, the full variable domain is DTGVSQNPRHKITKRGQNVTFRCDPISEHNRLYWYRQTLGQGPEFLTYFQNEAQLEKSRLLSDRFSAERPKGSFSTLEIQRTEQGDSAMYLCASSLEPGNEKLFFGSGTQLSVL.

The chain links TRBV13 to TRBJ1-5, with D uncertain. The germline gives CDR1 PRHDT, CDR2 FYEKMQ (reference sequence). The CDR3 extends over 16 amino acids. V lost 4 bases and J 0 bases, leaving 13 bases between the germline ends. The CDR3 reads CASSSQVGDSNQPQHF. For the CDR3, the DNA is TGTGCCAGCAGCTCCCAGGTCGGTGATAGCAATCAGCCCCAGCATTTT.

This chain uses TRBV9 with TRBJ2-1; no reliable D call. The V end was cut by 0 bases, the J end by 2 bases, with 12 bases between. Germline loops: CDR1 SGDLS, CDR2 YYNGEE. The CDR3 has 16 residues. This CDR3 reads CASSVGRHEPYNEQFF. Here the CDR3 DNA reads TGTGCCAGCAGCGTAGGTCGGCACGAGCCCTACAATGAGCAGTTCTTC.

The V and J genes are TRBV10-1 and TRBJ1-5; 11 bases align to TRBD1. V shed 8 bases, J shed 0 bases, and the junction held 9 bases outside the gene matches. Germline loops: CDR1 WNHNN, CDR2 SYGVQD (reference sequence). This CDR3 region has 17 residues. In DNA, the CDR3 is TGCGCCAGCGACGGCCCGGGACAGGGGGATAGCAATCAGCCCCAGCATTTT. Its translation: CASDGPGQGDSNQPQHF.

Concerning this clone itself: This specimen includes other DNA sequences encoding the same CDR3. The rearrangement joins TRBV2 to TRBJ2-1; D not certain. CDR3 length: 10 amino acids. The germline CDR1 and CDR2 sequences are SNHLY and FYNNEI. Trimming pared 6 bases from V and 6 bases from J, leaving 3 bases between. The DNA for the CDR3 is TGTGCCAGCAGGGGCAATGAGCAGTTCTTC. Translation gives CASRGNEQFF.

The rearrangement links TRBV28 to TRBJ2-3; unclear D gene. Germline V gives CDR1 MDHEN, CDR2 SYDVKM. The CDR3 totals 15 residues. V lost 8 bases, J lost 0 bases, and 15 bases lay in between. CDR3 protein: CASPPPGVSTDTQYF. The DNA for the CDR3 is TGTGCCAGCCCGCCGCCAGGAGTGAGCACAGATACGCAGTATTTT. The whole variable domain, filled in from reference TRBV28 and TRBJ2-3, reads DVKVTQSSRYLVKRTGEKVFLECVQDMDHENMFWYRQDPGLGLRLIYFSYDVKMKEKGDIPEGYSVSREKKERFSLILESASTNQTSMYLCASPPPGVSTDTQYFGPGTRLTVL.

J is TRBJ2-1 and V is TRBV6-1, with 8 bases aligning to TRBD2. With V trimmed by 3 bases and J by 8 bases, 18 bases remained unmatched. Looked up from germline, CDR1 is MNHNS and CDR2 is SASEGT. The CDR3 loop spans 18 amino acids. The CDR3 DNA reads TGTGCCAGCAGTGAGGACCCACGTAGGAGCGGGAGTTTCGATGAGCAGTTCTTC. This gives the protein CASSEDPRRSGSFDEQFF.

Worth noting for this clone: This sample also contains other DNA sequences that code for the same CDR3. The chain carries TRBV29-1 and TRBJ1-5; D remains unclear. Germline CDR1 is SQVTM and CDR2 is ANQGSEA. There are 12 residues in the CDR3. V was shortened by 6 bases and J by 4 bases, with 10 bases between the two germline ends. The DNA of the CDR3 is TGCAGCGTGGGGTGGGGAAATCAGCCCCAGCATTTT. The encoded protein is CSVGWGNQPQHF.

In DNA form, the CDR3 reads TGTGCCAGCCAAAGACTGTTCTCGGGAACCTACGAGCAGTACTTC. Its protein is CASQRLFSGTYEQYF. The chain combines TRBV28 with TRBJ2-7; a weak D match, TRBD2 (5 bases). Looked up from germline, CDR1 is MDHEN and CDR2 is SYDVKM. This CDR3 is 15 amino acids long. Trimming cost V 8 bases and J 2 bases, with 19 bases left between them.

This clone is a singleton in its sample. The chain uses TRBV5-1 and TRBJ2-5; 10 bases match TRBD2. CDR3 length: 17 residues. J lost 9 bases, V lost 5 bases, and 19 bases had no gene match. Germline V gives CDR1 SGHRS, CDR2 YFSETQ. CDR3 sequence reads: CASRPNKLAGSPWAQYF. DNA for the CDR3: TGCGCCAGCAGGCCAAACAAACTAGCGGGGTCCCCCTGGGCCCAGTACTTC.